The clone carrying this T cell receptor (beta chain) was found a few times. Its specificity is unknown. One entry per CDR3 protein results from TCRdb running MiXCR on the reads. The sample consists of 630,000 or so distinct CDR3 sequences, 24% of them appearing once. These data originate in a study of T cell repertoires in cytomegalovirus infection. At the level of the study: Indications came from public TCR beta signatures; they pointed to CMV infection and to a matching HLA type. Study outcomes and limitations: The response measured ex vivo was dominated by TCR beta clonotypes (HLA-C-restricted and CMV-specific). The cumulative frequency of public TCR beta families identified carriers of CMV plus the relevant HLA.

The sequence was collected from a human donor in good health (CMV status not recorded). Some clones in this sample may be carry-over from other donors' samples. Sample: CD8+ T cells from PBMCs.

This CDR3 is CASSQAGDRANEQYF. CDR3 nucleotides: TGCGCCAGCAGTCAGGCCGGGGACAGGGCTAACGAGCAGTACTTC. The V and J genes are TRBV23-1 and TRBJ2-7; TRBD1 agrees at 9 bases. TRBV23-1 is designated an ORF whose function remains uncertain. The CDR3 has 15 residues. The V and J ends lost 3 bases and 5 bases, in that order; junction bases with no gene match: 8.